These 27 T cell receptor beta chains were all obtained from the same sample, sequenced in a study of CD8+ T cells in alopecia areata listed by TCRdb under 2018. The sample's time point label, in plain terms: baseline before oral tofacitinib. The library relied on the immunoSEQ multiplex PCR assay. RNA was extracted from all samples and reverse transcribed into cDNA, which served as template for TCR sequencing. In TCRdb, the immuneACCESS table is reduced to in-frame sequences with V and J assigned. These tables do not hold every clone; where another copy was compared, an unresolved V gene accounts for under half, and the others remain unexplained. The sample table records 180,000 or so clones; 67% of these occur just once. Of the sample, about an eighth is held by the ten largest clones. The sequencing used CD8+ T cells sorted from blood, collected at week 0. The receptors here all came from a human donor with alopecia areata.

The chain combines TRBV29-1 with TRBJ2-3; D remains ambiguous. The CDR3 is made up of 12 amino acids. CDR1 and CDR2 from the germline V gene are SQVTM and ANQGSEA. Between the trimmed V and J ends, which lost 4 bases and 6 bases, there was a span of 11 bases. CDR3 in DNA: TGCAGCGTTGGTGCCCCGGCTGATACGCAGTATTTT. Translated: CSVGAPADTQYF.

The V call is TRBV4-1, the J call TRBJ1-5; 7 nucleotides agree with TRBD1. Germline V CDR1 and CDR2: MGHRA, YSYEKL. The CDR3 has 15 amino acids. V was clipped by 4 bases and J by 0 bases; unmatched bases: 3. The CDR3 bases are TGCGCCAGCAGCCCGAGGGACAGTAGCAATCAGCCCCAGCATTTT. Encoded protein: CASSPRDSSNQPQHF.

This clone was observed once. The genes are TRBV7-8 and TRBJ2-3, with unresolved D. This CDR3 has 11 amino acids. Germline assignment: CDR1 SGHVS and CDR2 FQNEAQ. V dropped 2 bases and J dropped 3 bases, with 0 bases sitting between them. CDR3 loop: CASSLTDTQYF. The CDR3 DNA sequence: TGTGCCAGCAGCTTAACAGATACGCAGTATTTT. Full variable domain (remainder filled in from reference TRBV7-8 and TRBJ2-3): GAGVSQSPRYKVAKRGQDVALRCDPISGHVSLFWYQQALGQGPEFLTYFQNEAQLDKSGLPSDRFFAERPEGSVSTLKIQRTQQEDSAVYLCASSLTDTQYFGPGTRLTVL.

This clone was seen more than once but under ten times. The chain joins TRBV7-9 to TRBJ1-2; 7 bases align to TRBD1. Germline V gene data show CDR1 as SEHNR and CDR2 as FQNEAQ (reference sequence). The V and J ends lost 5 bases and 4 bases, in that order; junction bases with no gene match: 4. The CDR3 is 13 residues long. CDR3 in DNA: TGTGCCAGCAGCATGGGACAGCCCTATGGCTACACCTTC. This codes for CASSMGQPYGYTF.

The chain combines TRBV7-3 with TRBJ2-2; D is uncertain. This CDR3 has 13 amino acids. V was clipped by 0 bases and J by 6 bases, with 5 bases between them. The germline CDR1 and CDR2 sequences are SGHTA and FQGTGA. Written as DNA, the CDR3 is TGTGCCAGCAGCTTAACAGGCCCCGGGGAGCTGTTTTTT. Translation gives CASSLTGPGELFF.

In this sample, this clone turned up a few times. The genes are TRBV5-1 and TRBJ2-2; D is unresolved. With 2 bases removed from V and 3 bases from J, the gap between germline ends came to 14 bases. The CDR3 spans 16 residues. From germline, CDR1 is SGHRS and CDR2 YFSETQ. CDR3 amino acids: CASSLKMRQHTGELFF. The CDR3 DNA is TGCGCCAGCAGCTTAAAAATGCGTCAGCACACCGGGGAGCTGTTTTTT.

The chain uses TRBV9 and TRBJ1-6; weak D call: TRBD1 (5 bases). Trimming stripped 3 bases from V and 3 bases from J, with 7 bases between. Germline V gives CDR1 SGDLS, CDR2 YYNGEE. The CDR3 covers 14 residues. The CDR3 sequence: CASSGDGYNSPLHF. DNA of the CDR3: TGTGCCAGCAGCGGGGACGGCTATAATTCACCCCTCCACTTT.

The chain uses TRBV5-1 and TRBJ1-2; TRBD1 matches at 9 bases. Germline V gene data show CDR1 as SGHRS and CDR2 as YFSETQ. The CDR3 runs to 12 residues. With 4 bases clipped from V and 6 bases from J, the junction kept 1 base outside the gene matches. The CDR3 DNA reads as TGCGCCAGCAGCGGGACAGGGAATGGCTACACCTTC. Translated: CASSGTGNGYTF.

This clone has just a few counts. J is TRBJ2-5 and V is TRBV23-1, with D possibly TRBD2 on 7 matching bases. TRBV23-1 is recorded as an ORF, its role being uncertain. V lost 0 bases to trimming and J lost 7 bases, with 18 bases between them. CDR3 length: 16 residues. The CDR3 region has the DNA TGCGCCAGCAGTCAATCTACCAGTTACAGGGAGGGGACCCAGTACTTC. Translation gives CASSQSTSYREGTQYF.

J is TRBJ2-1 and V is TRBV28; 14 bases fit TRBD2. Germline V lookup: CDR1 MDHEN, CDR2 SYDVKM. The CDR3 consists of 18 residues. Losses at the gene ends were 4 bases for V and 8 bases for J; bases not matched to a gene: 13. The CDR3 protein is CASSYRTSGGFPIHEQFF. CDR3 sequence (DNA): TGTGCCAGCAGTTATAGGACTAGCGGGGGGTTCCCCATCCATGAGCAGTTCTTC.

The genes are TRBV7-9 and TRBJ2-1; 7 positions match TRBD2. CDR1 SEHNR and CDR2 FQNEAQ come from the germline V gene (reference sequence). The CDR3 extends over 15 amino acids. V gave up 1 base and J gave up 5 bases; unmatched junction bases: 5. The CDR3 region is CASSLVRLAHNEQFF. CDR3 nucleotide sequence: TGTGCCAGCAGCTTAGTAAGACTAGCCCACAATGAGCAGTTCTTC.

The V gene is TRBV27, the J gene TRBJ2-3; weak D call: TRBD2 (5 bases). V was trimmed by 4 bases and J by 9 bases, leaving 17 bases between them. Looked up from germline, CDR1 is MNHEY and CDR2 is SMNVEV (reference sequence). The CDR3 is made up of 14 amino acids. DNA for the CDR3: TGTGCCAGCAGTTCCTCCGGACTCCCGGGCACGCAGTATTTT. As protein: CASSSSGLPGTQYF.

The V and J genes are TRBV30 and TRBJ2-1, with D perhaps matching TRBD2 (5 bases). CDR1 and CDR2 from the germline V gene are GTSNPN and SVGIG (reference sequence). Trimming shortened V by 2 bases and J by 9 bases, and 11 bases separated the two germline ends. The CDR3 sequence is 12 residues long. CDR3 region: CAWSRGSLEQFF. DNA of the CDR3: TGTGCCTGGAGTCGGGGTTCCCTTGAGCAGTTCTTC.

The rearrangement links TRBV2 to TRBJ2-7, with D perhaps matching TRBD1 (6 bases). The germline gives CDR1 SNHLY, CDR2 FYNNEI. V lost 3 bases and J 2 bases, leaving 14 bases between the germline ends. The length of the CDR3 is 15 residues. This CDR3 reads CASSDAQGRTYEQYF. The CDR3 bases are TGTGCCAGCAGTGATGCGCAGGGGCGAACCTACGAGCAGTACTTC.

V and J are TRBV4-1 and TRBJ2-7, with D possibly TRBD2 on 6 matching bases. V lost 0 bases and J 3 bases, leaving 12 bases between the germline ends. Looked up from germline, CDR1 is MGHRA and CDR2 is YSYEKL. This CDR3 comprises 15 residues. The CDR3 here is CASSQDTGTGYEQYF. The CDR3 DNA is TGCGCCAGCAGCCAAGATACGGGGACTGGCTACGAGCAGTACTTC.

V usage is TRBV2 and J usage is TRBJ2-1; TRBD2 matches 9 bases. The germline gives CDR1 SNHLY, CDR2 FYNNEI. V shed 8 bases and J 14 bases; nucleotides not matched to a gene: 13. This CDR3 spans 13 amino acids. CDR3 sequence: CASVWRRGGSKFF. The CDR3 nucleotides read TGTGCCAGCGTATGGCGGCGGGGGGGGAGTAAGTTCTTC.

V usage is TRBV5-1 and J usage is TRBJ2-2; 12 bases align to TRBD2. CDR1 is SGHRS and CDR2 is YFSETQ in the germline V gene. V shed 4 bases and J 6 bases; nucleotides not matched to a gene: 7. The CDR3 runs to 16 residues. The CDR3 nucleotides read TGCGCCAGCAGCCTCGCACTAGCGGGGGGTGCCGGGGAGCTGTTTTTT. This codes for CASSLALAGGAGELFF.

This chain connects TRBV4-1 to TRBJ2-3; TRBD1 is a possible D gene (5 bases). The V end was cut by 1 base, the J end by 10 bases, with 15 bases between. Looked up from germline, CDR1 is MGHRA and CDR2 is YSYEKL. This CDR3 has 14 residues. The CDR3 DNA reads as TGCGCCAGCAGCCAAGCCCAGGGTCGGTCGGCGCAGTATTTT. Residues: CASSQAQGRSAQYF.

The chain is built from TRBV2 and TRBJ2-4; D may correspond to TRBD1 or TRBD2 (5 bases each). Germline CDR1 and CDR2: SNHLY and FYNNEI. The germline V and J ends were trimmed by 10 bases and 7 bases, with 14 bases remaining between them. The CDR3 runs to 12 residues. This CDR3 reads CATFTGANIQYF. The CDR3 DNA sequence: TGTGCCACCTTCACCGGGGCCAACATTCAGTACTTC. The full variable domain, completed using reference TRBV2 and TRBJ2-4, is EPEVTQTPSHQVTQMGQEVILRCVPISNHLYFYWYRQILGQKVEFLVSFYNNEISEKSEIFDDQFSVERPDGSNFTLKIRSTKLEDSAMYFCATFTGANIQYFGAGTRLSVL.

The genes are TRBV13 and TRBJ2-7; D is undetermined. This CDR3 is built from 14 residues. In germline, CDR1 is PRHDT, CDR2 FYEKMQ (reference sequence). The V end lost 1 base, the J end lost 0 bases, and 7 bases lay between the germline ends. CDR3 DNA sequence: TGTGCCAGCAGCTTAGTAGGGCACTCCTACGAGCAGTACTTC. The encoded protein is CASSLVGHSYEQYF.

For the CDR3, the DNA is TGTGCCAGCAGTTTCATCGATCGGGGCACAGATACGCAGTATTTT. It specifies CASSFIDRGTDTQYF. J is TRBJ2-3 and V is TRBV6-5, with D unclear. The CDR3 covers 15 residues. Trimming cost V 4 bases and J 1 base, with 12 bases left between them. In germline, CDR1 is MNHEY, CDR2 SVGAGI.

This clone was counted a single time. CDR3 bases: TGCAGCGTGCTGGGAGGGGTGAACACTGAAGCTTTCTTT. Its translation: CSVLGGVNTEAFF. The rearrangement links TRBV29-1 to TRBJ1-1; a weak D match, TRBD1 (5 bases). The germline CDR1 and CDR2 sequences are SQVTM and ANQGSEA. The V end lost 6 bases, the J end lost 0 bases, and 11 bases lay between the germline ends. This CDR3 has 13 residues. Filled out from reference TRBV29-1 and TRBJ1-1, the complete variable domain reads SAVISQKPSRDICQRGTSLTIQCQVDSQVTMMFWYRQQPGQSLTLIATANQGSEATYESGFVIDKFPISRPNLTFSTLTVSNMSPEDSSIYLCSVLGGVNTEAFFGQGTRLTVV.

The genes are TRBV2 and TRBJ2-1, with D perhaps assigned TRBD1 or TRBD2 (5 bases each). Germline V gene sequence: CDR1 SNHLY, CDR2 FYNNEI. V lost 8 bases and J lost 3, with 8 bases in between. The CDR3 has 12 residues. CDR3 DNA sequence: TGTGCCAGCCGGGACCACTACAATGAGCAGTTCTTC. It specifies CASRDHYNEQFF.

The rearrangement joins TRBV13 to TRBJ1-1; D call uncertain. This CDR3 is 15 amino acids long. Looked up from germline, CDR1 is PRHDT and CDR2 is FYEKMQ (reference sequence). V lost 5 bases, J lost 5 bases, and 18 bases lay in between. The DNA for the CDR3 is TGTGCCAGCAGCGCCGGAATCGGCCCGGGAACTGAAGCTTTCTTT. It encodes CASSAGIGPGTEAFF.

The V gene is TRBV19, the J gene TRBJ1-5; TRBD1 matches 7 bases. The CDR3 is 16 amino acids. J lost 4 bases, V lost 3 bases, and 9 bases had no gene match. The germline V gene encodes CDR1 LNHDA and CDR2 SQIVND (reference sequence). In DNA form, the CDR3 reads TGTGCCAGTAGTATGTCTCTTGGGACAGCTAATCAGCCCCAGCATTTT. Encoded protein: CASSMSLGTANQPQHF.

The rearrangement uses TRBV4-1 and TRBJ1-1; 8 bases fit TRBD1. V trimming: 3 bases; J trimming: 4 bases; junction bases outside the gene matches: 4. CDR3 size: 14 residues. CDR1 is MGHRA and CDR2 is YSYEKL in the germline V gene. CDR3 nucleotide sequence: TGCGCCAGCAGCCAGTCAGGGGGCATCACTGAAGCTTTCTTT. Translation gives CASSQSGGITEAFF.

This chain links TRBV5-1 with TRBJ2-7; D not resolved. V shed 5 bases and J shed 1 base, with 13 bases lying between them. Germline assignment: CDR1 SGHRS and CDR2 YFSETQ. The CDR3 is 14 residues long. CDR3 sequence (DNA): TGCGCCAGCAGAACGGAATTCAGTTCCTACGAGCAGTACTTC. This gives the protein CASRTEFSSYEQYF.